The clone carrying this T cell receptor beta chain was counted a few times. 5'RACE template switching generated TCR cDNA, adding a universal primer site and UMIs. Via MiXCR, TCRdb re-called the 5' RACE reads, giving one row per CDR3 protein. The sample contains 110,000 or so distinct CDR3 sequences, around 7.2% of which appear only once. The sample originates from a study of T cells after yellow fever vaccination. The receptor comes from a man aged 18 to 29 who received the YFV17D yellow fever vaccine. Here the sequenced sample was CD4+ T cells sorted from PBMCs, taken roughly 45 days after the first yellow fever vaccination.

The CDR3 coding sequence is TGCGCCAGCAGTGCGTGGACCGCCGGGACGGGACCATCTGGGGCCAACGTCCTGACTTTC. Protein: CASSAWTAGTGPSGANVLTF. The chain joins TRBV10-2 to TRBJ2-6; D possibly matches TRBD1 or TRBD2 (5 bases each). Germline assignment: CDR1 WSHSY and CDR2 SAAADI. V was pared by 4 bases and J by 1 base, with 23 bases between. The CDR3 spans 20 residues.